Reported below is one T cell receptor beta chain. What it recognizes is unknown. Data came from immunoSEQ multiplex PCR; TCRdb stores just in-frame clones and leaves some out. Here the sample spans nearly 50,000 clones, around three quarters being singletons. Germline V gene sequence: CDR1 GTSNPN, CDR2 SVGIG (reference sequence). This CDR3 has 14 amino acids. Trimming left V 5 bases short and J 3 bases short, with 16 bases between. This entry comes from a study of vaccination effects on CD4 cells after COVID-19. The wider study: Cultures of a few million PBMC per well contained approximately 10 IU/ml IL-2 plus 10 ug/ml peptides.

Following an approximately 10-day culture, CD4+ T cells were purified. PCR showed that the person got SARS-CoV-2 infection at some point between March and December 2020. Participants completed two doses of the BNT162b2 or mRNA-1273 vaccine. The source of this sequence is a human donor who had a prior SARS-CoV-2 infection. The sequenced sample was CD4+ T cells from PBMCs cultured without peptide, obtained after COVID-19 vaccination. The chain carries TRBV30 and TRBJ1-1; D gene unclear. This CDR3 is CAWFRLGGHTEAFF. The CDR3 DNA reads TGTGCCTGGTTTAGGTTGGGTGGGCACACTGAAGCTTTCTTT.